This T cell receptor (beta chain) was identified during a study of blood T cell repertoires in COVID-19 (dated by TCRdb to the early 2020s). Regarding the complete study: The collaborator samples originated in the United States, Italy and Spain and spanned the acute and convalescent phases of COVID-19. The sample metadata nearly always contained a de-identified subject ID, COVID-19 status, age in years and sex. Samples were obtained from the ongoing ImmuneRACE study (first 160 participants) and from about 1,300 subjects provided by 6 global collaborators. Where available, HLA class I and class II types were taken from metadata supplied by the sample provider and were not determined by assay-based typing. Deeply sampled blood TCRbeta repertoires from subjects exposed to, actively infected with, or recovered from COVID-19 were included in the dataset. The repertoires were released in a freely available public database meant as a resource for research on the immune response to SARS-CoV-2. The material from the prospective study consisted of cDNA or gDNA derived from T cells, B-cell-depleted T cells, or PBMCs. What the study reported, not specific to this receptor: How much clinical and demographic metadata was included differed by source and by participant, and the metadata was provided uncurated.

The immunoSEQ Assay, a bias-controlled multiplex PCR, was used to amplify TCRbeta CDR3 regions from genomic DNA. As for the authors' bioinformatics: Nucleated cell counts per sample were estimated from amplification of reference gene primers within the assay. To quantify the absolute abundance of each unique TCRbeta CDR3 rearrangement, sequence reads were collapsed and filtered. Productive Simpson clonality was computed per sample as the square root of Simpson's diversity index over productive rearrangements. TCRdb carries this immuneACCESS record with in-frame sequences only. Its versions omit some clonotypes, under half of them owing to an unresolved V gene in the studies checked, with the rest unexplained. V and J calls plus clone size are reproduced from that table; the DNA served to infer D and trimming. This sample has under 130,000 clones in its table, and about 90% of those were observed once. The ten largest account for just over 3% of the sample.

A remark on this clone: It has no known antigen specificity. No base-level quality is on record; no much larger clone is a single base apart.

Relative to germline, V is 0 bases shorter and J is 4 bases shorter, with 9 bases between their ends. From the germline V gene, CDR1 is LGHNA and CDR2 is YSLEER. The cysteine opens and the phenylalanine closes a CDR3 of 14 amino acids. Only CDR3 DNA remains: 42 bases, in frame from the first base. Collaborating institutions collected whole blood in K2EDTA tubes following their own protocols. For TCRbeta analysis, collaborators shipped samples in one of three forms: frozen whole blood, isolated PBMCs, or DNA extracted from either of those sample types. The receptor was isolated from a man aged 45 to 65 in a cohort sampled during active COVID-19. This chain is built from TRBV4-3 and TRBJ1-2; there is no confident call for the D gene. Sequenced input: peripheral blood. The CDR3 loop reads CASSQDRGSYGYTF. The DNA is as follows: TGCGCCAGCAGCCAAGATCGGGGTAGCTATGGCTACACCTTC.